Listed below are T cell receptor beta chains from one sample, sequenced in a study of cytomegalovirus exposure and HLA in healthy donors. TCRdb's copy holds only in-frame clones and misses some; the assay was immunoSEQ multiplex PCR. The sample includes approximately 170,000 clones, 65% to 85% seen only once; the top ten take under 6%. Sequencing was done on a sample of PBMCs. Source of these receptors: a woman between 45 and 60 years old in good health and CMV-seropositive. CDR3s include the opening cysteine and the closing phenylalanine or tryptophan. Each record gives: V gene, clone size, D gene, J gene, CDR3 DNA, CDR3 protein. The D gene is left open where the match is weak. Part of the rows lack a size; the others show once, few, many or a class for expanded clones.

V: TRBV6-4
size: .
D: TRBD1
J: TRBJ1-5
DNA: TGTGCCAGCAGTGAGCGCACAGGGGGCGATCAGCCCCAGCATTTT
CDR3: CASSERTGGDQPQHF

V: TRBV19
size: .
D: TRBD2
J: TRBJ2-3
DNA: TGTGCCAGTAGTAGCGGACTAGCGGGGGGGATCACAGATACGCAGTATTTT
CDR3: CASSSGLAGGITDTQYF

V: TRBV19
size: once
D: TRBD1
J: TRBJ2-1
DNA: TGTGCCAGTCAACCGGGACAGTCCTACAATGAGCAGTTCTTC
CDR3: CASQPGQSYNEQFF

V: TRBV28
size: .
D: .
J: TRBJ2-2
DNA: TGTGCCAGCAGTTCCCCTAGCGTTTACACCGGGGAGCTGTTTTTT
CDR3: CASSSPSVYTGELFF

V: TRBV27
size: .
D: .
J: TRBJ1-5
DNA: TGTGCCAGCAGTGCTTCAGGGAACAATCAGCCCCAGCATTTT
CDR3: CASSASGNNQPQHF

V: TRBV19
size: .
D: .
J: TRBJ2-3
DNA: TGTGCCAGTAGTATAGATCTAAGTCCAGATACGCAGTATTTT
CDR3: CASSIDLSPDTQYF

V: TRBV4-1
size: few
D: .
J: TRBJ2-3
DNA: TGCGCCAGCAGCGCCTCGGGGTCAGATACGCAGTATTTT
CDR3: CASSASGSDTQYF

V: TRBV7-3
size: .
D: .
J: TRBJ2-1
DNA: TGTGCCAGCAGCTCTACTAGGGTGCGTGAGCAGTTCTTC
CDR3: CASSSTRVREQFF

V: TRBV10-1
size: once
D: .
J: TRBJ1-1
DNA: TGCGCCAGCAGTGAGTTACAGGGTCCTCCATTTGAAGCTTTCTTT
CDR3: CASSELQGPPFEAFF

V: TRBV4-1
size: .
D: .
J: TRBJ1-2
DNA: TGCGCCAGCAGCCAAGATTGGCAGGGTCTCTATGGCTACACCTTC
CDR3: CASSQDWQGLYGYTF

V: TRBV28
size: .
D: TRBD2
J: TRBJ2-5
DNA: TGTGCCAGCAGTGCACTAGCGATTCAAGAGACCCAGTACTTC
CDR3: CASSALAIQETQYF

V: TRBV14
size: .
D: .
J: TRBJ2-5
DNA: TGTGCCAGCAGCCAACAATTCTCTACGGGAGAGACCCAGTACTTC
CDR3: CASSQQFSTGETQYF

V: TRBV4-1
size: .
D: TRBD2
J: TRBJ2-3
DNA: TGCGCCAGCAGCCAAGCCCGATCTTTAGCGGGAGGGGCAGATACGCAGTATTTT
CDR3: CASSQARSLAGGADTQYF

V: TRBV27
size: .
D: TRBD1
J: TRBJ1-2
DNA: TGTGCCAGCAGATCGCAGGGGGTGGTCTATGGCTACACCTTC
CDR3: CASRSQGVVYGYTF

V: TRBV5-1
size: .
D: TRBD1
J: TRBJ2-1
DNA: TGCGCCAGCAGCGGTGGCTACCGACAGGGAATGTTCTTC
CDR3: CASSGGYRQGMFF

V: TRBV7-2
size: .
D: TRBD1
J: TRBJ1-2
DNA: TGTGCCAGCAGCTTAACCCGGACAGGGGAGACCTATGGCTACACCTTC
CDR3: CASSLTRTGETYGYTF

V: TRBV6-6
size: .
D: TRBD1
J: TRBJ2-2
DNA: TGTGCCAGCAGTTACCCCAGGGGGACCGGGGAGCTGTTTTTT
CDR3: CASSYPRGTGELFF

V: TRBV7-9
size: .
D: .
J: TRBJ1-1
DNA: TGTGCCACCGGGGGGGCTGAAGCTTTCTTT
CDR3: CATGGAEAFF

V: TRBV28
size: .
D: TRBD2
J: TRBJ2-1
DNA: TGTGCCAGCAGTTCCCCTAGCGGGAGGGGAAATGAGCAGTTCTTC
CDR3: CASSSPSGRGNEQFF

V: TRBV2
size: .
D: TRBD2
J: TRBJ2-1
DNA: TGTGCCAGCAGGGGACTAGCGGGAGTAGGTGAGCAGTTCTTC
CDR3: CASRGLAGVGEQFF

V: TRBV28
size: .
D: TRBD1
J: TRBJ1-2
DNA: TGTGCCAGCAGAACGGATATAGGACAGGGCGTCGCTGGCTACACCTTC
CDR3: CASRTDIGQGVAGYTF

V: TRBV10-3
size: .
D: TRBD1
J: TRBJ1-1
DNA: TGTGCCAGCAGGGTGGGACAGCCGAACACTGAAGCTTTCTTT
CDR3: CASRVGQPNTEAFF

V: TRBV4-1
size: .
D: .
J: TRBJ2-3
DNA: TGCGCCAGCAGCCAACGGACTACAGATACGCAGTATTTT
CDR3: CASSQRTTDTQYF

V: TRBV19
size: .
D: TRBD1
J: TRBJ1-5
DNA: TGTGCCAGTAGTAGACAGGGAACGAATCAGCCCCAGCATTTT
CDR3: CASSRQGTNQPQHF

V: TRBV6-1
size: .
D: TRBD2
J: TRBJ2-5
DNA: TGTGCCGTCGGGGGGGTAGGGGCGGGGGAGACCCAGTACTTC
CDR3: CAVGGVGAGETQYF

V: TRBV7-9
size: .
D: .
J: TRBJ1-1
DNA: TGTGCCAGCAGCGCCGCTTGGGGGGGTATGAACACTGAAGCTTTCTTT
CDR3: CASSAAWGGMNTEAFF

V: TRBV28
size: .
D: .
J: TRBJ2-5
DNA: TGTGCCAGCAGTAGGACAGCGGAGCAAGAGACCCAGTACTTC
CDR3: CASSRTAEQETQYF

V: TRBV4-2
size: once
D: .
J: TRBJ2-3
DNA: TGTGCCAGCAGCCAAGACCCCCGGCGGAGGGATACGCAGTATTTT
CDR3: CASSQDPRRRDTQYF

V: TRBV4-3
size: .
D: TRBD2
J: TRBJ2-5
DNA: TGCGCCAGCAGACCGAGTTGGCGGGAGGGCCTTTGGGAGACCCAGTACTTC
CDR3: CASRPSWREGLWETQYF

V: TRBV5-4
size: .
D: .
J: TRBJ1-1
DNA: TGTGCCAGCAGCTTGTGGCAGGGGAACACTGAAGCTTTCTTT
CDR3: CASSLWQGNTEAFF

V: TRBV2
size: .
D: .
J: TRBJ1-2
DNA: TGTGCCAGCAGTGGCTCTAGGTATGGCTACACCTTC
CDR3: CASSGSRYGYTF

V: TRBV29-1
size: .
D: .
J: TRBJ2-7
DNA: TGCAGCGTGGTGGGGGGGCCTATCACATCCTACGAGCAGTACTTC
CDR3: CSVVGGPITSYEQYF

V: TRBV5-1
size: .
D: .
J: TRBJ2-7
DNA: TGCGCCAGCAGCTCCTTCAGTAGCCCGGACGAGCAGTACTTC
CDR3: CASSSFSSPDEQYF